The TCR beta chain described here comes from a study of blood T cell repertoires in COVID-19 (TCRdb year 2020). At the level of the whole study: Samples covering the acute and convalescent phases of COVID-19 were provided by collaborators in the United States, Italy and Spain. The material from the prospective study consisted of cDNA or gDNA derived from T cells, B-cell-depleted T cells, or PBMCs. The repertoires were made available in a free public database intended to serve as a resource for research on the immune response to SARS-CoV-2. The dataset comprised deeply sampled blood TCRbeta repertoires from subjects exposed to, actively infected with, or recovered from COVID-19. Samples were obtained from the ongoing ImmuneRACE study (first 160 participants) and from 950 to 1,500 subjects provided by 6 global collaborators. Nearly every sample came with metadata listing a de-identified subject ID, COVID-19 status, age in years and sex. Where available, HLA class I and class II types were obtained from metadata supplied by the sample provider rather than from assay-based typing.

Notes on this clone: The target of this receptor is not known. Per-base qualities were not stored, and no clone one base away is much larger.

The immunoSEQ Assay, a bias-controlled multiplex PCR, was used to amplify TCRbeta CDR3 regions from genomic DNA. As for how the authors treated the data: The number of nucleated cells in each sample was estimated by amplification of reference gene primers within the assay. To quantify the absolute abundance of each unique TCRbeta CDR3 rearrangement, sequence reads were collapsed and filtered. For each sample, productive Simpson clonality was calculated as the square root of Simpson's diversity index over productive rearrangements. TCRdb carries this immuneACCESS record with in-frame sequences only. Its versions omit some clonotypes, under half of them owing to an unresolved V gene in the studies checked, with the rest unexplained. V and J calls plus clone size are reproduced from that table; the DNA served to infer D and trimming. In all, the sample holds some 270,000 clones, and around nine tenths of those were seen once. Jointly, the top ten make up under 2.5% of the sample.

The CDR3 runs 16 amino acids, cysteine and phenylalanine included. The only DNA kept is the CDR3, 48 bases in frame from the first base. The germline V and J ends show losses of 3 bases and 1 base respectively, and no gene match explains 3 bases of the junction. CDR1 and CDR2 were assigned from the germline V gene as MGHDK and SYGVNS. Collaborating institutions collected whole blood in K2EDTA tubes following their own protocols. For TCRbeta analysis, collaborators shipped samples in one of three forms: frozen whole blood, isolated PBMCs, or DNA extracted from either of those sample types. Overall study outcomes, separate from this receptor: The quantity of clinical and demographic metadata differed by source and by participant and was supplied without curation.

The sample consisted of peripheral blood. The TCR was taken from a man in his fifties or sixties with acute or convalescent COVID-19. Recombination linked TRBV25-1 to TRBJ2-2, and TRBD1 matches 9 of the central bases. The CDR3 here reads CASSDLGQGNTGELFF. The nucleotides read TGTGCCAGCAGTGACCTGGGACAGGGGAACACCGGGGAGCTGTTTTTT.